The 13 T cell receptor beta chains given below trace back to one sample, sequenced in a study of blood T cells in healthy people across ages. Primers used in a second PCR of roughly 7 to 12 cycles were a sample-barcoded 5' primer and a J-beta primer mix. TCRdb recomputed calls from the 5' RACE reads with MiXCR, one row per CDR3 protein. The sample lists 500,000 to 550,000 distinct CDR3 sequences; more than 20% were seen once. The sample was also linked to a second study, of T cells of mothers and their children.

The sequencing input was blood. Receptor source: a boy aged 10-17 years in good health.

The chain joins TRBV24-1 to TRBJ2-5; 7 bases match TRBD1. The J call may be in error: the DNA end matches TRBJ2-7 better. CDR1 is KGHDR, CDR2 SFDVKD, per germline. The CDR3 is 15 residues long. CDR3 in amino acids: CATSDPRDSSYEQYF. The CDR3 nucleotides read TGTGCCACCAGTGACCCCCGGGACAGCTCCTACGAGCAGTACTTC.

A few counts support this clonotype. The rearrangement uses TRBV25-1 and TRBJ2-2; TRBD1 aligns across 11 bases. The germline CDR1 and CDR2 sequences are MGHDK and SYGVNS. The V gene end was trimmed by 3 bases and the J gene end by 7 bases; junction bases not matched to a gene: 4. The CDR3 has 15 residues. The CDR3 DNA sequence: TGTGCCAGCAGTGACGGGACAGGGGGAGACGGGGAGCTGTTTTTT. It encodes CASSDGTGGDGELFF.

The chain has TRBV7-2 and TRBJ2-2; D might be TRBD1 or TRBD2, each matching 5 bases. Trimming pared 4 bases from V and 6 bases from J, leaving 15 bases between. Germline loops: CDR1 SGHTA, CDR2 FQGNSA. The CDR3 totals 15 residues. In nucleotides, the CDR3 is TGTGCCAGCAGCTCCGGGACCAATATTCCCGGGGAGCTGTTTTTT. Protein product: CASSSGTNIPGELFF.

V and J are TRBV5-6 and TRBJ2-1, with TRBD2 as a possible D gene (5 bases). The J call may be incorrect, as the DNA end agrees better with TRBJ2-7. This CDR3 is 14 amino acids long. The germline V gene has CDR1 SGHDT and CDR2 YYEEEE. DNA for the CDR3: TGTGCCAGCACCCTTTTTGGCGGGCTCTACGAGCAGTACTTC. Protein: CASTLFGGLYEQYF.

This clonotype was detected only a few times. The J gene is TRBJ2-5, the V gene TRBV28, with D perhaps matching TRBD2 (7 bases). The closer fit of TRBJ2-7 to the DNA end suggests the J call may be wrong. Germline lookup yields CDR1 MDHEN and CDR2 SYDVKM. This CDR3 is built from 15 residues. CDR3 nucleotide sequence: TGTGCCAGCAACCTAGGGGGGGGCTTGGCCTACGAGCAGTACTTC. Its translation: CASNLGGGLAYEQYF.

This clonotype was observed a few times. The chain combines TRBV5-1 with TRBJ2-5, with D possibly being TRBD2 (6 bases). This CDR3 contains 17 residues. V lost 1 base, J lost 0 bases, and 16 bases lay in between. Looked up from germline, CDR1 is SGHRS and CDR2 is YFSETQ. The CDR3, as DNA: TGCGCCAGCAGCTTGCGACCTAGCGCAATGTACCAAGAGACCCAGTACTTC. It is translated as CASSLRPSAMYQETQYF. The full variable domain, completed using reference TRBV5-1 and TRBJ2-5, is KAGVTQTPRYLIKTRGQQVTLSCSPISGHRSVSWYQQTPGQGLQFLFEYFSETQRNKGNFPGRFSGRQFSNSRSEMNVSTLELGDSALYLCASSLRPSAMYQETQYFGPGTRLLVL.

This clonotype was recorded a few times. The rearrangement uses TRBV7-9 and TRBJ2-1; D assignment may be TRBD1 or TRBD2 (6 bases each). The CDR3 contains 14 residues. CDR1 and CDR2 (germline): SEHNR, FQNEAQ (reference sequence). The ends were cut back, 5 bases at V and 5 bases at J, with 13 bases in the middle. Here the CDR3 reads CASSLRGEDNEQFF. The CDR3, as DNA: TGTGCCAGCAGCCTAAGGGGGGAAGACAATGAGCAGTTCTTC.

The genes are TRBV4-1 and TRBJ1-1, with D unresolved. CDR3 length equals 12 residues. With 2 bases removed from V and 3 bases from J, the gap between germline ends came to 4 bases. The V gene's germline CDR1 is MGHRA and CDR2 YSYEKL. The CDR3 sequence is CASSQLDTEAFF. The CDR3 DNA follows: TGCGCCAGCAGCCAACTAGACACTGAAGCTTTCTTT.

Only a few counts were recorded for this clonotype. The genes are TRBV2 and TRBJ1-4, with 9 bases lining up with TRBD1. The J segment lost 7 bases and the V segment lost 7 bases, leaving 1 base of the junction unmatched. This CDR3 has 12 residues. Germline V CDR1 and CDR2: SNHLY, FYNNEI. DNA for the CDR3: TGTGCCAGCAACAGGGGGCCTGAAAAACTGTTTTTT. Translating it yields CASNRGPEKLFF.

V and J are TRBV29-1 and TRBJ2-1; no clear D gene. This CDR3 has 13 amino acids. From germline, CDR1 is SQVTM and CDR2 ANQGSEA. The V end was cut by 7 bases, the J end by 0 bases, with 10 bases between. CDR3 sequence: CSAGRNSYNEQFF. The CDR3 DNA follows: TGCAGCGCCGGACGGAACTCCTACAATGAGCAGTTCTTC.

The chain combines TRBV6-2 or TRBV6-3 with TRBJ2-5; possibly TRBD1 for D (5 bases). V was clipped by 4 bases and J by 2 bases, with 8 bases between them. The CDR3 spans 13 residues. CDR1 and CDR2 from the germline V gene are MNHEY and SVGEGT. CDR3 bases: TGTGCCAGCAGTTGGACAAGACAAGAGACCCAGTACTTC. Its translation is CASSWTRQETQYF.

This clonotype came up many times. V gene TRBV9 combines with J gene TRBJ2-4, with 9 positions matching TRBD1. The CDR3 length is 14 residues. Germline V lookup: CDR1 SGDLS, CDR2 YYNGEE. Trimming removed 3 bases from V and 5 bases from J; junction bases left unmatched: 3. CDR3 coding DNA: TGTGCCAGCAGCGCCCGGACAGGGGAAAACATTCAGTACTTC. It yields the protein CASSARTGENIQYF.

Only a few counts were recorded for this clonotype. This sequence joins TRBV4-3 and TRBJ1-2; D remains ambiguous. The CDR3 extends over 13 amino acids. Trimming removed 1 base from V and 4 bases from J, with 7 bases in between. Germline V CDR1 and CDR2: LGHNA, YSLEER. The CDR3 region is CASSQVGAYGYTF. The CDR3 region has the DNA TGCGCCAGCAGCCAAGTCGGAGCCTATGGCTACACCTTC.